Each of the 22 T cell receptor beta chains below was sequenced from the same sample in a study of vaccination effects on CD4 cells after COVID-19 (dated by TCRdb to the early 2020s). The receptor library was made with the immunoSEQ multiplex PCR assay. TCRdb re-hosts the immuneACCESS table, in-frame sequences only. Its copies lack some clones; in the studies checked, an unresolved V gene accounts for under half of them, and the cause for the rest is not known. Across this sample there are 9,500 to 15,000 clones, with 71% seen only once. The ten most abundant clones make up 7.5% to 9.5% of the sample. These receptors' targets are unknown. The ViraFEST assay stimulated PBMC with viral peptide pools and then used TCR sequencing to identify antigen-specific CD4+ T cell clonotypes by expansion. After approximately eleven days of culture, CD4+ T cells were isolated with the EasySep CD4+ T cell isolation kit. Two doses of either the BNT162b2 or the mRNA-1273 mRNA SARS-CoV-2 vaccine were administered to participants.

This specimen consisted of CD4+ T cells from PBMCs cultured with SARS-CoV-2 spike peptides, obtained after COVID-19 vaccination. Sample cell subset or site, as interpreted from the label and publication: SARS-CoV-2 spike overlapping peptide pool stimulation. All receptors derive from a human donor who received a COVID-19 vaccine.

The rearrangement links TRBV5-1 to TRBJ2-5, with D perhaps TRBD2 (5 bases). CDR3 length equals 15 residues. Trimming took off 0 bases at V and 0 bases at J, with 9 bases between the two ends. The germline V gene encodes CDR1 SGHRS and CDR2 YFSETQ. In DNA form, the CDR3 reads TGCGCCAGCAGCTTGGCCTCGAGGGACCAAGAGACCCAGTACTTC. This translates into CASSLASRDQETQYF.

The DNA of the CDR3 is TGTGCCAGCTCACCCGGGACAGGGCGAACAGATACGCAGTATTTT. Protein: CASSPGTGRTDTQYF. The chain is built from TRBV18 and TRBJ2-3; 9 bases are shared with TRBD1. From germline, CDR1 is KGHSH and CDR2 LQKENI. The V segment lost 3 bases and the J segment 3 bases; nucleotides outside the gene matches: 4. The CDR3 length is 15 residues.

This clone is large by share. This chain connects TRBV3-1 (or the pseudogene TRBV3-2) to TRBJ2-5, with 9 bases identical to TRBD2. The CDR3 runs to 14 residues. The V segment lost 4 bases and the J segment 7 bases; nucleotides outside the gene matches: 7. Germline V gene lookup returns CDR1 LGHDT and CDR2 YNNKEL (reference sequence). Here the CDR3 reads CASSPAGGRGTQYF. CDR3 DNA: TGTGCCAGCAGCCCCGCGGGGGGGCGGGGGACCCAGTACTTC.

This chain uses TRBV5-1 with TRBJ1-6; 10 bases line up with TRBD1. After removal of 4 bases from V and 8 bases from J, the junction contained 3 bases not matched to a gene. Germline CDR1 reads SGHRS; CDR2 reads YFSETQ. The CDR3 totals 14 residues. CDR3 amino acids: CASSDGTGDSPLHF. CDR3 DNA sequence: TGCGCCAGCAGCGACGGGACAGGGGATTCACCCCTCCACTTT.

The chain carries TRBV5-1 and TRBJ2-5; the D gene is possibly TRBD1 (6 bases). The CDR3 totals 14 residues. Germline-derived CDR1 and CDR2 are SGHRS and YFSETQ. Trimming removed 1 base from V and 5 bases from J, with 12 bases in between. CDR3 DNA: TGCGCCAGCAGCTTGAGTGGGGGCCGGGAGACCCAGTACTTC. Encoded protein: CASSLSGGRETQYF.

CDR3 sequence reads: CASSQLVGGYYGYTF. The CDR3 DNA reads TGCGCCAGCAGCCAGCTCGTGGGGGGCTACTATGGCTACACCTTC. The chain links TRBV4-3 to TRBJ1-2; D might be TRBD1 (6 bases). The CDR3 consists of 15 residues. Germline V gene lookup returns CDR1 LGHNA and CDR2 YSLEER. The V gene lost 3 bases and the J gene lost 3 bases, with 14 bases spanning the gap.

The V gene is TRBV7-9, the J gene TRBJ2-1; 10 bases are shared with TRBD2. Germline V gene lookup returns CDR1 SEHNR and CDR2 FQNEAQ (reference sequence). The CDR3 runs to 17 residues. V lost 2 bases to trimming and J lost 6 bases; unmatched junction nucleotides: 10. For the CDR3, the DNA is TGTGCCAGCAGCTTACATCTAGCGGGAGATTATTCCAATGAGCAGTTCTTC. It specifies CASSLHLAGDYSNEQFF.

This sequence joins TRBV15 and TRBJ2-2; D tentatively fits TRBD1 or TRBD2 (6 bases each). Trimming left V 6 bases short and J 4 bases short, with 12 bases between. The CDR3 is made up of 14 amino acids. Germline V gene sequence: CDR1 LNHNV, CDR2 YYDKDF (reference sequence). CDR3 protein: CATRGGRVTGELFF. DNA for the CDR3: TGTGCCACCAGAGGGGGGCGCGTCACCGGGGAGCTGTTTTTT.

This clone has a single count. The gene calls are TRBV5-4 and TRBJ1-6; D is uncertain. There are 12 residues in the CDR3. V lost 1 base and J 7 bases, leaving 3 bases between the germline ends. CDR1 SGHNT and CDR2 YYREEE come from the germline V gene (reference sequence). The CDR3 loop reads CASSLRNSPLHF. CDR3 bases: TGTGCCAGCAGCTTGAGAAATTCACCCCTCCACTTT.

This clone was recorded a few times. V is TRBV5-6 and J is TRBJ1-1; D remains ambiguous. The CDR3 spans 14 residues. The V and J ends lost 1 base and 1 base respectively, with 8 bases between them. Germline V gene lookup returns CDR1 SGHDT and CDR2 YYEEEE. CDR3 loop: CASSLRGRNTEAFF. The CDR3 coding sequence is TGTGCCAGCAGCTTGAGAGGGAGGAACACTGAAGCTTTCTTT.

J is TRBJ1-2 and V is TRBV6-1, with D perhaps matching TRBD1 (5 bases). The CDR3 extends over 16 amino acids. Trimming shortened V by 0 bases and J by 2 bases, and 13 bases separated the two germline ends. The germline V gene encodes CDR1 MNHNS and CDR2 SASEGT. Here the CDR3 reads CASSEATAEPNYGYTF. CDR3 nucleotides: TGTGCCAGCAGTGAAGCGACAGCCGAGCCCAACTATGGCTACACCTTC.

The chain carries TRBV20-1 and TRBJ2-5; no reliable D call. The V gene lost 7 bases and the J gene lost 2 bases, with 5 bases spanning the gap. This CDR3 is 10 amino acids long. Germline V gene lookup returns CDR1 DFQATT and CDR2 SNEGSKA (reference sequence). CDR3 bases: TGCAGTGGATGGCAAGAGACCCAGTACTTC. As protein: CSGWQETQYF.

The chain links TRBV12-3 or TRBV12-4 to TRBJ1-2, with a tentative D call TRBD1 (5 bases). V dropped 6 bases and J dropped 8 bases, with 10 bases sitting between them. This CDR3 is 11 amino acids long. The CDR3 spells CASRGPNGYTF. The CDR3 DNA reads TGTGCCAGCAGGGGGCCGAACGGCTACACCTTC.

The rearrangement uses TRBV19 and TRBJ2-7; 7 bases line up with TRBD2. J was trimmed by 5 bases and V by 2 bases; bases with no gene match: 6. The CDR3 is made up of 14 amino acids. CDR1 and CDR2 (germline): LNHDA, SQIVND (reference sequence). CDR3 loop: CASSISGAQNEQYF. Written as DNA, the CDR3 is TGTGCCAGTAGTATAAGCGGGGCTCAGAACGAGCAGTACTTC. The variable domain in full, with the rest retrieved from reference TRBV19 and TRBJ2-7, is DGGITQSPKYLFRKEGQNVTLSCEQNLNHDAMYWYRQDPGQGLRLIYYSQIVNDFQKGDIAEGYSVSREKKESFPLTVTSAQKNPTAFYLCASSISGAQNEQYFGPGTRLTVT.

This clone is a singleton in its sample. V gene TRBV4-1 combines with J gene TRBJ2-5, with D perhaps assigned TRBD1 or TRBD2 (5 bases each). Trimming removed 1 base from V and 6 bases from J, with 12 bases in between. The CDR3 has 14 residues. Germline V lookup: CDR1 MGHRA, CDR2 YSYEKL. The CDR3 DNA is TGCGCCAGCAGCCAAGGAGGGGAGTTGCAGACCCAGTACTTC. This encodes CASSQGGELQTQYF.

Sample share makes this clone large. V and J are TRBV28 and TRBJ1-5; no clear D gene. In germline, CDR1 is MDHEN, CDR2 SYDVKM. The CDR3 contains 11 residues. The ends were cut back, 3 bases at V and 9 bases at J, with 6 bases in the middle. This chain's CDR3 is CASSFPGPQHF. The CDR3 DNA follows: TGTGCCAGCAGTTTTCCGGGGCCCCAGCATTTT.

Within the sample, this clone is medium-sized (0.01 to 0.1%). Here the CDR3 DNA reads TGTGCCAGCAGCCAAGATCTGACTGAGCAGTTCTTC. Its protein product is CASSQDLTEQFF. This sequence joins TRBV4-2 and TRBJ2-1; D remains unclear. The CDR3 sequence is 12 residues long. The germline V gene encodes CDR1 LGHNA and CDR2 YNFKEQ. V lost 0 bases and J lost 9, with 6 bases in between.

The gene calls are TRBV3-1 (or the pseudogene TRBV3-2) and TRBJ1-4, with D unclear. Germline CDR1 and CDR2: LGHDT and YNNKEL (reference sequence). The CDR3 has 16 residues. Trimming removed 4 bases at V and 0 bases at J, with 12 bases between. CDR3 nucleotides: TGTGCCAGCAGCCCCGTATATCGTGCAACTAATGAAAAACTGTTTTTT. Encoded protein: CASSPVYRATNEKLFF.

This clone occurred a few times. This chain joins TRBV11-2 and TRBJ2-1; D tentatively reads TRBD1 or TRBD2 (5 bases each). The germline gives CDR1 SGHAT, CDR2 FQNNGV. Trimming cost V 5 bases and J 0 bases, with 14 bases left between them. The CDR3 spans 16 residues. CDR3 in DNA: TGTGCCAGCAGCCCAAGGGACCGAGGCTCCTACAATGAGCAGTTCTTC. This translates into CASSPRDRGSYNEQFF.

V and J are TRBV3-1 (or the pseudogene TRBV3-2) and TRBJ1-6; a weak D match, TRBD1 (5 bases). V was trimmed by 0 bases and J by 2 bases, leaving 11 bases between them. Germline values: CDR1 LGHDT, CDR2 YNNKEL (reference sequence). The CDR3 sequence is 17 residues long. The CDR3 reads CASSQDLLGAYNSPLHF. The DNA for the CDR3 is TGTGCCAGCAGCCAAGATCTGTTGGGGGCCTATAATTCACCCCTCCACTTT.

V and J are TRBV5-1 and TRBJ1-2; D perhaps matches TRBD1 (5 bases). There are 14 residues in the CDR3. The ends were cut back, 4 bases at V and 8 bases at J, with 18 bases in the middle. The V gene's germline CDR1 is SGHRS and CDR2 YFSETQ. The DNA of the CDR3 is TGCGCCAGCAGCCCTGGCGTGGGGCTCCAGGGCTACACCTTC. Translation: CASSPGVGLQGYTF.

This clone is deemed medium-sized (0.01 to 0.1%). This chain joins TRBV30 and TRBJ1-2; D call uncertain. The CDR3 loop spans 13 amino acids. V lost 1 base and J lost 10, with 16 bases in between. CDR1 GTSNPN and CDR2 SVGIG come from the germline V gene (reference sequence). The DNA for the CDR3 is TGTGCCTGGAGTGAAGACATAGTACTTTTCTACACCTTC. It is translated as CAWSEDIVLFYTF.